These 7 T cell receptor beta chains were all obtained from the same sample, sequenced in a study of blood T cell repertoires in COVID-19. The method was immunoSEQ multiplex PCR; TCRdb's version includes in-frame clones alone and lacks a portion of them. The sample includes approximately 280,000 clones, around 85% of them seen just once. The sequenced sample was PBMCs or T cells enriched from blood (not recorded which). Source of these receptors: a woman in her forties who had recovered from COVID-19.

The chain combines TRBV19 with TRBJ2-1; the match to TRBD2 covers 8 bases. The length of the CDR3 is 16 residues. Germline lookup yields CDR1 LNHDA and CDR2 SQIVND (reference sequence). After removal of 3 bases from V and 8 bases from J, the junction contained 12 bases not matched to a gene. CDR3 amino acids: CASSIQGSSGIYEQFF. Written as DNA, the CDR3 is TGTGCCAGTAGTATTCAAGGGAGTAGCGGGATTTATGAGCAGTTCTTC.

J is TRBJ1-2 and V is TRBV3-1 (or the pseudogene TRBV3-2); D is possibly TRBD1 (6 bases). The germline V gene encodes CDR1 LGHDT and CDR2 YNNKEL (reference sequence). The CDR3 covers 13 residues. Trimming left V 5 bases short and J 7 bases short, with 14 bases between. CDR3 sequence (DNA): TGTGCCAGCAGCGCCCAGACAGGAGGTGGCTACACCTTC. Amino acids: CASSAQTGGGYTF.

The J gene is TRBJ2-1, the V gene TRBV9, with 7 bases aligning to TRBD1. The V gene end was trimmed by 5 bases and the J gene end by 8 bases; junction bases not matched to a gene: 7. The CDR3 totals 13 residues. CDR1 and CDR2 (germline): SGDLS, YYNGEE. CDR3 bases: TGTGCCAGCAGTGGAAACAGGGGCCATGAGCAGTTCTTC. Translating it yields CASSGNRGHEQFF.

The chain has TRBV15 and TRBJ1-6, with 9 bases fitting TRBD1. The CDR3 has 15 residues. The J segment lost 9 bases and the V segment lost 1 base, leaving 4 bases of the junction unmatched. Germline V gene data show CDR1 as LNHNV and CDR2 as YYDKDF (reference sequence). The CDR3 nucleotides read TGTGCCACCAGCAGAGGGACAGGGGCCGCTTCACCCCTCCACTTT. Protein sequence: CATSRGTGAASPLHF.

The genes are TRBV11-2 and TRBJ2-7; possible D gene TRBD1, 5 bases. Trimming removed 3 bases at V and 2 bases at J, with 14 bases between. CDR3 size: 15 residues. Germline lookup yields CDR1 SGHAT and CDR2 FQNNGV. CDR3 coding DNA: TGTGCCAGCAGCTTGGATAGGACAAGCGCCTACGAGCAGTACTTC. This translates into CASSLDRTSAYEQYF.

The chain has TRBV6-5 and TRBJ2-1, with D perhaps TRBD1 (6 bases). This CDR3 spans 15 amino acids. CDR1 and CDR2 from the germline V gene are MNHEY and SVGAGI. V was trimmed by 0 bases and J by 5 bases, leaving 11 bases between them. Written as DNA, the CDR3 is TGTGCCAGCAGTTACTCAGGACAGCTAAACAATGAGCAGTTCTTC. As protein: CASSYSGQLNNEQFF.

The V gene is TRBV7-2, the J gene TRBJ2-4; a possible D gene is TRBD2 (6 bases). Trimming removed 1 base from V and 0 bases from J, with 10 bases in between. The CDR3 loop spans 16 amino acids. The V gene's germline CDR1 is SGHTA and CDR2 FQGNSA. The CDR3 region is CASSLVIGRAKNIQYF. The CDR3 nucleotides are TGTGCCAGCAGCTTAGTGATCGGGAGAGCCAAAAACATTCAGTACTTC.